The sequence of this T cell receptor beta chain was determined in a study of cytomegalovirus exposure and HLA in healthy donors. CDR1 is ENHRY and CDR2 is SYGVKD in the germline V gene. Trimming cost V 2 bases and J 8 bases, with 7 bases left between them. CDR3 length: 12 amino acids. Amplification used 60 Vbeta primers and 13 Jbeta primers. Some clones are missing from TCRdb's copy, which holds only in-frame ones; the method was immunoSEQ multiplex PCR. The repertoire holds around 210,000 clones, with 82% as singletons. Overall study findings and caveats: Some TCR beta chains (164 of them) were listed as cytomegalovirus-associated.

For this clone: Its antigen is still unknown.

V gene TRBV10-3 combines with J gene TRBJ1-3; D is uncertain. This receptor was identified in a woman in her 40s in good health and CMV-seronegative. The specimen was PBMCs. The CDR3 sequence is CAISEISDTIYF. In nucleotides, the CDR3 is TGTGCCATCAGTGAGATAAGCGACACCATATATTTT.